This TCR beta chain was recovered during a study of blood T cell repertoires in COVID-19 (dated by TCRdb to 2018 to 2021). General notes on the study: Collaborator samples came from the United States, Italy and Spain and covered acute and convalescent phases of COVID-19. The material from the prospective study consisted of cDNA or gDNA derived from T cells, B-cell-depleted T cells, or PBMCs. The samples were drawn from the first 160 participants of the ongoing ImmuneRACE study and from more than 1,000 subjects provided by 6 global collaborators. Where available, HLA class I and class II types were taken from metadata supplied by the sample provider and were not determined by assay-based typing. The repertoires were made available in a free public database intended to serve as a resource for research on the immune response to SARS-CoV-2. The sample metadata nearly always contained a de-identified subject ID, COVID-19 status, age in years and sex. Deeply sampled blood TCRbeta repertoires from subjects exposed to, actively infected with, or recovered from COVID-19 were included in the dataset. Overall study outcomes, separate from this receptor: The amount of clinical and demographic metadata varied by source and participant and was provided uncurated.

Enrolling through a virtual design, the prospective study's participants ranged in age from roughly 18 to 100 years and lived across 24 United States geographic areas. To assign participants to cohorts, the prospective study relied on clinical history that participants themselves reported in a screening survey and a study questionnaire. Mobile phlebotomists in the prospective study collected whole blood, serum and a nasopharyngeal or oropharyngeal swab from every participant. Additional blood draws and questionnaires over an approximately 2-month period could optionally be provided by prospective study participants. Before DNA extraction, blood samples from the prospective study were shipped at room temperature or frozen. The germline V gene (reference sequence) specifies SEHNR as CDR1 and FQNEAQ as CDR2. The V and J ends are trimmed by 5 bases and 6 bases, leaving 19 bases between them. The CDR3 holds 15 amino acids from the cysteine to the phenylalanine. Of all the DNA, just the CDR3 is kept, 45 bases in frame from base 1.

For this clone: The antigen this receptor binds is unknown. No base qualities exist here, and no much larger clone lies one base off it.

The immunoSEQ Assay, a bias-controlled multiplex PCR, was used to amplify TCRbeta CDR3 regions from genomic DNA. Under the source paper's analysis protocol: Within the assay, amplification of reference gene primers was used to estimate how many nucleated cells each sample contained. To quantify the absolute abundance of each unique TCRbeta CDR3 rearrangement, sequence reads were collapsed and filtered. For each sample, productive Simpson clonality was calculated by taking the square root of Simpson's diversity index across productive rearrangements. TCRdb's version of the immuneACCESS table is confined to in-frame rearrangements and falls short of the full clone set. An unresolved V gene accounts for under half of the shortfall where checked; the remainder is of unknown origin. The V and J calls and clone size were taken over from that table, and D and trimming were inferred from the DNA. Across this sample there are fewer than 450,000 clones, with 70% to 90% seen only once. Roughly 1.9% of the sample is taken by the ten largest.

The receptor was isolated from a woman aged 40 to 50 with acute COVID-19. Sequenced material: PBMCs or T cells enriched from blood (not recorded which). This sequence uses TRBV7-9 and TRBJ1-1; possibly the D gene is TRBD1, per 6 matching bases. The DNA sequence follows: TGTGCCAGCAGCCCTGGGTCGCCAGGGGATGCTGAAGCTTTCTTT. Translated, it reads CASSPGSPGDAEAFF.